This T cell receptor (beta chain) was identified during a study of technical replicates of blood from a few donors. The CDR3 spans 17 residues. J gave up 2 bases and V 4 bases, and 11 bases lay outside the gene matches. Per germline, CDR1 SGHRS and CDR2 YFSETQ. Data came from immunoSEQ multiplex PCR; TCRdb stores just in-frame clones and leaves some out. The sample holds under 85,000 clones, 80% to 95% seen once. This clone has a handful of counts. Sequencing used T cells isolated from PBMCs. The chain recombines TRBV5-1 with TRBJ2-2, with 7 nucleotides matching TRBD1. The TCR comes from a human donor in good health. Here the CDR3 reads CASSKGDRELNTGELFF. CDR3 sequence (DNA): TGCGCCAGCAGCAAGGGAGACAGGGAACTTAACACCGGGGAGCTGTTTTTT.